The clone carrying this T cell receptor (beta chain) has just one count. Its cognate antigen is unknown. Germline CDR1 MGHRA, CDR2 YSYEKL. The V and J ends lost 0 bases and 3 bases respectively, with 12 bases between them. The CDR3 has 15 residues. The source of the sample is a study of cytomegalovirus exposure and HLA in healthy donors. This PCR relied on a set of 60 Vbeta primers and 13 Jbeta primers. TCRdb keeps only in-frame clones here, not all; method: immunoSEQ multiplex PCR. The sample records under 200,000 clones, 70% to 80% being singletons. Findings and limits, study-wide: Cytomegalovirus status, reportedly, was diagnosed with high specificity and sensitivity by the classifier.

Material: PBMCs. V gene TRBV4-1 combines with J gene TRBJ2-7, with a weak D call TRBD1 (5 bases). The TCR comes from a middle-aged man in good health and CMV-seropositive. CDR3 coding DNA: TGCGCCAGCAGCCAAGATTCACAGGACGACTACGAGCAGTACTTC. Amino acids: CASSQDSQDDYEQYF.